Following are 8 T cell receptor beta chains from one sample sequenced in a study of T cell changes during pregnancy in multiple sclerosis. Assay: immunoSEQ multiplex PCR; the TCRdb copy retains only in-frame clones and omits some. The profile covers roughly 47,000 clones, with approximately 92% appearing a single time and 6.5% to 8.5% taken by the ten largest. This specimen consisted of CD8+ T cells from peripheral blood mononuclear cells, obtained in the second trimester of pregnancy. These TCRs come from a female donor with multiple sclerosis, enrolled in a pregnancy study.

The V and J genes are TRBV15 and TRBJ1-1, with TRBD1 identical over 7 bases. CDR1 is LNHNV, CDR2 YYDKDF, per germline (reference sequence). J was trimmed by 6 bases and V by 5 bases; bases with no gene match: 3. CDR3 length equals 12 residues. CDR3 bases: TGTGCCACCAGCGGAGGGGGCTCTGAAGCTTTCTTT. Amino acids: CATSGGGSEAFF.

The genes are TRBV7-8 and TRBJ2-7, with D unclear. Between the trimmed V and J ends, which lost 5 bases and 1 base, there was a span of 3 bases. Germline V lookup: CDR1 SGHVS, CDR2 FQNEAQ. This CDR3 spans 11 amino acids. CDR3 DNA: TGTGCCAGCAGCCCTTCCTACGAGCAGTACTTC. Translation: CASSPSYEQYF. Complete variable domain (other parts from reference TRBV7-8 and TRBJ2-7): GAGVSQSPRYKVAKRGQDVALRCDPISGHVSLFWYQQALGQGPEFLTYFQNEAQLDKSGLPSDRFFAERPEGSVSTLKIQRTQQEDSAVYLCASSPSYEQYFGPGTRLTVT.

V is TRBV7-9 and J is TRBJ1-2, with D possibly being TRBD1 (5 bases). The ends were cut back, 2 bases at V and 6 bases at J, with 10 bases in the middle. Germline CDR1 reads SEHNR; CDR2 reads FQNEAQ (reference sequence). The CDR3 spans 13 residues. The CDR3, as DNA: TGTGCCAGCAGCTTACCCAGGGTTGATGGCTACACCTTC. Amino acids: CASSLPRVDGYTF. Full variable domain (outside the CDR3, taken from reference TRBV7-9 and TRBJ1-2): DTGVSQNPRHKITKRGQNVTFRCDPISEHNRLYWYRQTLGQGPEFLTYFQNEAQLEKSRLLSDRFSAERPKGSFSTLEIQRTEQGDSAMYLCASSLPRVDGYTFGSGTRLTVV.

The chain is built from TRBV27 and TRBJ2-1; 12 bases are shared with TRBD2. V lost 6 bases, J lost 2 bases, and 5 bases stayed unmatched. The CDR3 is 16 amino acids. Per the germline V gene, CDR1 is MNHEY and CDR2 is SMNVEV (reference sequence). Written as DNA, the CDR3 is TGTGCCAGCAGGGTGACTAGCGGGGGTGCCTACAATGAGCAGTTCTTC. Translation gives CASRVTSGGAYNEQFF.

The DNA for the CDR3 is TGTGCCAGCAGCTCGATGGGCTTAAACAATGAGCAGTTCTTC. Translated, it gives CASSSMGLNNEQFF. The rearrangement links TRBV11-2 to TRBJ2-1; D not resolved. V was clipped by 4 bases and J by 5 bases, with 12 bases between them. Germline lookup yields CDR1 SGHAT and CDR2 FQNNGV. The CDR3 loop spans 14 amino acids.

There are a few counts of this clone. The rearrangement links TRBV7-9 to TRBJ1-2, with D possibly TRBD1 on 6 matching bases. Trimming cost V 2 bases and J 9 bases, with 16 bases left between them. CDR1 and CDR2 (germline): SEHNR, FQNEAQ (reference sequence). CDR3 size: 14 residues. In DNA form, the CDR3 reads TGTGCCAGCAGCTTAACCGAGGGGGTCGAGAGCTACACCTTC. As protein: CASSLTEGVESYTF.

The J gene is TRBJ1-3, the V gene TRBV10-3; TRBD1 matches at 7 bases. This CDR3 region has 15 residues. CDR1 is ENHRY, CDR2 SYGVKD, per germline. The V and J ends lost 6 bases and 2 bases, in that order; junction bases with no gene match: 7. In DNA form, the CDR3 reads TGTGCCATCAGGGAGGGACAGTCGGCTGGAAACACCATATATTTT. This gives the protein CAIREGQSAGNTIYF.

The chain combines TRBV7-8 with TRBJ2-2, with D tentatively TRBD1 (6 bases). The length of the CDR3 is 14 residues. Germline lookup yields CDR1 SGHVS and CDR2 FQNEAQ. The V end lost 10 bases, the J end lost 0 bases, and 12 bases lay between the germline ends. The CDR3 protein is CATSRGPNTGELFF. The CDR3 DNA is TGTGCCACTTCCAGGGGTCCGAACACCGGGGAGCTGTTTTTT.